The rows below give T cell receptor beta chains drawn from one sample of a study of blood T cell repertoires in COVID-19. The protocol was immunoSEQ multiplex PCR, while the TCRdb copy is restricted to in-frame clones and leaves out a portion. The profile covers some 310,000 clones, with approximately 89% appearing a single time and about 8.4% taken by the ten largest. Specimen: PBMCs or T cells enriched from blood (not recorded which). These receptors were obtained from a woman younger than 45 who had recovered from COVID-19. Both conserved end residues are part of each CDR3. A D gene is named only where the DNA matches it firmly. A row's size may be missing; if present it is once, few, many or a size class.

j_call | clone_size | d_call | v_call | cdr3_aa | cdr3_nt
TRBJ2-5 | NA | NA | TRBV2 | CASSEWAPQETQYF | TGTGCCAGCAGTGAATGGGCCCCGCAAGAGACCCAGTACTTC
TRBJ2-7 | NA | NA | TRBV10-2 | CASSWDFTYEQYF | TGCGCCAGCAGTTGGGACTTTACCTACGAGCAGTACTTC
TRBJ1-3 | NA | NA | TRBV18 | CASSPVTGSLSGNTIYF | TGTGCCAGCTCTCCCGTGACCGGGAGTCTCTCGGGAAACACCATATATTTT
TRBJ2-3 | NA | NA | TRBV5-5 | CASSFPDTQYF | TGTGCCAGCAGCTTTCCGGATACGCAGTATTTT
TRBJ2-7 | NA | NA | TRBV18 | CASSATVGEVQNEQYF | TGTGCCAGCTCAGCTACTGTGGGGGAGGTTCAGAACGAGCAGTACTTC
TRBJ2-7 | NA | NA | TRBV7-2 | CASSYGGIEGEQYF | TGTGCCAGCAGCTATGGCGGGATAGAGGGCGAGCAGTACTTC
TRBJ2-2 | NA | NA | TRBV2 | CASTSRPNTGELFF | TGTGCCAGCACTAGCAGACCGAACACCGGGGAGCTGTTTTTT
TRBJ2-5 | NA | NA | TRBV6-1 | CASSEPAGAQETQYF | TGTGCCAGCAGTGAACCGGCAGGGGCCCAAGAGACCCAGTACTTC
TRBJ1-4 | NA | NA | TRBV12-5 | CASGLLTAGREKLFF | TGTGCTAGTGGTTTGCTGACAGCTGGTCGTGAAAAACTGTTTTTT
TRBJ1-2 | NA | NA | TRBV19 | CASSIDRGNYGYTF | TGTGCCAGTAGTATAGATCGGGGAAACTATGGCTACACCTTC
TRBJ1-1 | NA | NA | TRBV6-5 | CASSFLGGNTEAFF | TGTGCCAGCAGTTTCCTCGGGGGGAACACTGAAGCTTTCTTT
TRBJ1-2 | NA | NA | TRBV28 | CASSPGELGDYGYTF | TGTGCCAGCAGCCCCGGGGAACTTGGGGACTATGGCTACACCTTC
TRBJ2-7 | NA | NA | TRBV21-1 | CASSNSDEQYF | TGTGCCAGCAGCAACAGCGACGAGCAGTACTTC
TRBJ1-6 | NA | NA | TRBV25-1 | CASGATGSLHF | TGTGCCAGCGGCGCGACAGGATCCCTCCACTTT
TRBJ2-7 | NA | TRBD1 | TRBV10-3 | CAISWGQDSEQYF | TGTGCCATCAGTTGGGGACAGGACAGCGAGCAGTACTTC
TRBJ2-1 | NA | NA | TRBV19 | CASGESSYNEQFF | TGTGCCAGTGGTGAGAGCTCCTACAATGAGCAGTTCTTC
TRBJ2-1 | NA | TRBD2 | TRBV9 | CASSVGIIASGSYYNEQFF | TGTGCCAGCAGCGTGGGGATCATTGCTAGCGGGAGTTATTACAATGAGCAGTTCTTC
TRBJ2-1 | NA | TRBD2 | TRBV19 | CASSEPGLAGPLGRGAQFF | TGTGCCAGTAGCGAACCGGGACTAGCGGGTCCTCTCGGGCGTGGAGCGCAGTTCTTC
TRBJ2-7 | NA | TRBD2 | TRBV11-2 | CASRHPIRGDYEQYF | TGTGCCAGCAGGCACCCAATTCGGGGGGACTACGAGCAGTACTTC
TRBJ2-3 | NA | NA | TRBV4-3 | CASSQRASGTDTQYF | TGCGCCAGCAGCCAGAGGGCTAGCGGCACAGATACGCAGTATTTT
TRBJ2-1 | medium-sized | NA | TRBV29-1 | CSVDLQNDNEQFF | TGCAGCGTTGATCTACAGAATGACAATGAGCAGTTCTTC
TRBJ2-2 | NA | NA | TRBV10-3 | CAISRGGVTGELFF | TGTGCCATCTCGCGGGGAGGAGTAACCGGGGAGCTGTTTTTT
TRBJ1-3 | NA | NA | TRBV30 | CAWSYLVGDTIYF | TGTGCCTGGAGTTACCTGGTAGGGGACACCATATATTTT
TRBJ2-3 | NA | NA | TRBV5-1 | CASSQAPGAVGADTQYF | TGCGCCAGCAGCCAGGCGCCGGGAGCGGTGGGCGCAGATACGCAGTATTTT
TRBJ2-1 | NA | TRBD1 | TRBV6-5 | CASRRGQFDEQFF | TGTGCCAGCAGAAGGGGACAGTTCGATGAGCAGTTCTTC
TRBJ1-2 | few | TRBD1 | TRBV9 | CASSVVDRGGYGYTF | TGTGCCAGCAGCGTAGTAGACAGGGGGGGCTATGGCTACACCTTC
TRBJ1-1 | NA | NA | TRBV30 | CAWSRKDSQNTEAFF | TGTGCCTGGAGCCGTAAAGACAGTCAGAACACTGAAGCTTTCTTT
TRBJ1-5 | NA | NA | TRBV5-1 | CASSLNWNQPQHF | TGCGCCAGCAGCCTCAACTGGAATCAGCCCCAGCATTTT